The 15 T cell receptor beta chains listed next were all sequenced from one sample in a study of blood T cell repertoires in COVID-19. TCRdb keeps only in-frame clones here, not all; method: immunoSEQ multiplex PCR. The sample lists some 400,000 clones, around 87% occurring once. The sequenced material came from PBMCs or T cells enriched from blood (not recorded which). These receptors all come from a man in his thirties or forties who had recovered from COVID-19.

This rearrangement joins TRBV7-9 to TRBJ2-7; D call uncertain. The CDR3 runs to 14 residues. Trimming left V 2 bases short and J 0 bases short, with 8 bases between. CDR1 and CDR2 from the germline V gene are SEHNR and FQNEAQ (reference sequence). The CDR3, as DNA: TGTGCCAGCAGCTTACTATGGAGCTCCTACGAGCAGTACTTC. It codes for CASSLLWSSYEQYF.

V usage is TRBV6-6 and J usage is TRBJ2-7, with D perhaps matching TRBD2 (6 bases). V was shortened by 0 bases and J by 4 bases, with 16 bases between the two germline ends. CDR1 is MNHNY and CDR2 is SVGAGI in the germline V gene (reference sequence). The CDR3 covers 16 residues. The CDR3 here is CASSYSLGGRAYEQYF. CDR3 sequence (DNA): TGTGCCAGCAGTTACTCCCTGGGGGGAAGAGCGTACGAGCAGTACTTC.

V is TRBV12-3 or TRBV12-4 and J is TRBJ1-4, with TRBD1 as a possible D gene (5 bases). The CDR3 sequence is 13 residues long. V lost 6 bases, J lost 4 bases, and 9 bases lay in between. CDR3 bases: TGTGCCAGCAGAGGACACGGTAATGAAAAACTGTTTTTT. Protein: CASRGHGNEKLFF.

The rearrangement joins TRBV28 to TRBJ1-1; 8 bases agree with TRBD1. Germline loops: CDR1 MDHEN, CDR2 SYDVKM. Germline trimming cut 3 bases from V and 1 base from J; bases unmatched to any gene: 4. The CDR3 is made up of 15 amino acids. In DNA form, the CDR3 reads TGTGCCAGCAGTTTTAAGACAGGGGCGAACACTGAAGCTTTCTTT. Amino acid sequence: CASSFKTGANTEAFF.

The V call is TRBV7-9, the J call TRBJ1-4; 7 bases line up with TRBD1. V trimming: 8 bases; J trimming: 7 bases; junction bases outside the gene matches: 13. This CDR3 is 15 amino acids long. Per the germline V gene, CDR1 is SEHNR and CDR2 is FQNEAQ (reference sequence). The CDR3 sequence: CASPKSTGKGEKLFF. For the CDR3, the DNA is TGTGCCAGCCCGAAGTCGACAGGGAAGGGTGAAAAACTGTTTTTT. The full variable domain, completed using reference TRBV7-9 and TRBJ1-4, is DTGVSQNPRHKITKRGQNVTFRCDPISEHNRLYWYRQTLGQGPEFLTYFQNEAQLEKSRLLSDRFSAERPKGSFSTLEIQRTEQGDSAMYLCASPKSTGKGEKLFFGSGTQLSVL.

J is TRBJ1-4 and V is TRBV6-5; TRBD1 might be the D (5 bases). With 5 bases removed from V and 3 bases from J, the gap between germline ends came to 13 bases. CDR3 length: 15 amino acids. The V gene's germline CDR1 is MNHEY and CDR2 SVGAGI. CDR3 region: CASSRRTGANEKLFF. The CDR3 DNA reads TGTGCCAGCAGTCGTCGCACAGGCGCTAATGAAAAACTGTTTTTT.

This chain joins TRBV5-4 and TRBJ1-2, with D unclear. Trimming pared 1 base from V and 8 bases from J, leaving 9 bases between. The CDR3 consists of 12 residues. Germline V CDR1 and CDR2: SGHNT, YYREEE (reference sequence). CDR3 region: CASSLTLGGYTF. Written as DNA, the CDR3 is TGTGCCAGCAGCTTGACATTGGGCGGCTACACCTTC.

This chain uses TRBV5-1 with TRBJ2-1; 11 bases map to TRBD2. The germline CDR1 and CDR2 sequences are SGHRS and YFSETQ. Trimming at V came to 2 bases and at J to 9 bases, leaving 16 bases not matched to a gene. The CDR3 is 18 residues long. The CDR3 reads CASSFEVAGGPVIGEQFF. The DNA of the CDR3 is TGCGCCAGCAGCTTTGAGGTAGCGGGGGGGCCAGTTATTGGTGAGCAGTTCTTC.

V is TRBV7-8 and J is TRBJ1-6; D unclear. V was trimmed by 5 bases and J by 11 bases, leaving 19 bases between them. From germline, CDR1 is SGHVS and CDR2 FQNEAQ. The CDR3 contains 15 residues. CDR3 region: CASSPVAGASPPLHF. CDR3 nucleotide sequence: TGTGCCAGCAGCCCTGTTGCGGGAGCCTCCCCACCCCTCCACTTT.

The J gene is TRBJ2-2, the V gene TRBV6-1; 7 bases are shared with TRBD2. The CDR3 loop spans 14 amino acids. Germline CDR1 reads MNHNS; CDR2 reads SASEGT. J gave up 5 bases and V 2 bases, and 2 bases lay outside the gene matches. CDR3 sequence: CASSEWEGTGELFF. CDR3 coding DNA: TGTGCCAGCAGTGAATGGGAGGGGACCGGGGAGCTGTTTTTT.

The chain couples TRBV5-4 to TRBJ1-6, with a weak D call TRBD1 (5 bases). Deletions cut 2 bases from V and 12 bases from J, with 21 bases between. This CDR3 has 16 amino acids. Germline V gives CDR1 SGHNT, CDR2 YYREEE (reference sequence). The CDR3 DNA is TGTGCCAGCAGCTTTACAGGTTCTACGCCCGACGGACCCCTCCACTTT. Protein: CASSFTGSTPDGPLHF.

The chain links TRBV11-1 to TRBJ1-5; D not certain. This CDR3 is 13 amino acids long. Germline lookup yields CDR1 SGHAT and CDR2 FQDESV (reference sequence). Trimming removed 1 base from V and 6 bases from J, with 7 bases in between. CDR3 bases: TGTGCCAGCAGCTTAGAAGAGGGTCAGCCCCAGCATTTT. Translated, it gives CASSLEEGQPQHF.

This clone was observed a handful of times. The chain carries TRBV7-9 and TRBJ1-2; D uncertain. V gave up 3 bases and J gave up 1 base, with 6 bases separating them. Germline lookup yields CDR1 SEHNR and CDR2 FQNEAQ (reference sequence). This CDR3 has 13 residues. CDR3 nucleotides: TGTGCCAGCAGCTTCGGGGTTAACTATGGCTACACCTTC. Translating gives CASSFGVNYGYTF.

V is TRBV3-1 (or the pseudogene TRBV3-2) and J is TRBJ2-1; 11 bases align to TRBD2. The CDR3 has 16 amino acids. V gave up 3 bases and J gave up 13 bases; unmatched junction bases: 14. From germline, CDR1 is LGHDT and CDR2 YNNKEL (reference sequence). DNA of the CDR3: TGTGCCAGCAGCCACCAGACTAGCGGGGAAAATCCGCACCAGTTCTTC. Translating it yields CASSHQTSGENPHQFF.

The V call is TRBV7-9, the J call TRBJ2-7; TRBD1 agrees at 8 bases. The CDR3 covers 14 residues. V shed 1 base and J 3 bases; nucleotides not matched to a gene: 2. Germline CDR1 SEHNR, CDR2 FQNEAQ (reference sequence). Here the CDR3 DNA reads TGTGCCAGCAGCTTAGGGACAGGGAACTACGAGCAGTACTTC. It specifies CASSLGTGNYEQYF.